These 3 T cell receptor beta chains were sequenced from one sample in a study of identifying expanded T cells in peripheral blood. Clones were sequenced by immunoSEQ multiplex PCR, and TCRdb holds only the in-frame ones, with some missing. The data hold about 85,000 clones, with 88% observed a single time. Sequenced material: blood. Receptors originate from a person between 18 and 69 years old in good health.

The chain has TRBV5-4 and TRBJ1-2; the D gene is possibly TRBD1 (5 bases). Between the trimmed V and J ends, which lost 4 bases and 4 bases, there was a span of 20 bases. The CDR3 totals 16 residues. Germline-derived CDR1 and CDR2 are SGHNT and YYREEE (reference sequence). This CDR3 is CASSPGGQVPGYGYTF. CDR3 nucleotide sequence: TGTGCCAGCAGCCCTGGGGGTCAGGTGCCGGGCTATGGCTACACCTTC. The full variable domain, rest sourced from reference TRBV5-4 and TRBJ1-2, is ETGVTQSPTHLIKTRGQQVTLRCSSQSGHNTVSWYQQALGQGPQFIFQYYREEENGRGNFPPRFSGLQFPNYSSELNVNALELDDSALYLCASSPGGQVPGYGYTFGSGTRLTVV.

The genes are TRBV19 and TRBJ1-5; D perhaps matches TRBD1 (6 bases). The CDR3 has 14 amino acids. V was trimmed by 6 bases and J by 12 bases, leaving 21 bases between them. The germline CDR1 and CDR2 sequences are LNHDA and SQIVND (reference sequence). The CDR3 nucleotides read TGTGCCAGTAGGCTACAGGGCCCCGGGATCATCCAGCATTTT. Residues: CASRLQGPGIIQHF.

The chain has TRBV6-6 and TRBJ2-7; D gene ambiguous. The CDR3 length is 13 residues. The germline V gene encodes CDR1 MNHNY and CDR2 SVGAGI (reference sequence). Trimming shortened V by 2 bases and J by 5 bases, and 10 bases separated the two germline ends. The CDR3: CASSYKESDEQYF. CDR3 nucleotide sequence: TGTGCCAGCAGTTACAAGGAATCCGACGAGCAGTACTTC.